One and the same sample provided the 10 T cell receptor beta chains below, sequenced in a study of blood T cell repertoires in COVID-19. Produced via immunoSEQ multiplex PCR; TCRdb's table is partial and in-frame only. Here the sample spans 150,000 to 200,000 clones, approximately 80% being singletons. The sample taken for sequencing was peripheral blood. The source is a woman between 45 and 60 years old with active or convalescent COVID-19.

A few counts support this clone. The rearrangement links TRBV6-4 to TRBJ1-2; D gene ambiguous. The germline gives CDR1 MRHNA, CDR2 SNTAGT. The CDR3 runs 14 residues. The ends were cut back, 6 bases at V and 6 bases at J, with 17 bases in the middle. The CDR3 sequence is CASSLRWGDDGYTF. The DNA of the CDR3 is TGTGCCAGCAGCCTCCGTTGGGGAGACGATGGCTACACCTTC.

This clone was seen repeatedly, ten times or more. V gene TRBV5-1 combines with J gene TRBJ1-2; 9 bases are a match to TRBD1. This CDR3 has 13 residues. The V gene's germline CDR1 is SGHRS and CDR2 YFSETQ. V shed 4 bases and J 8 bases; nucleotides not matched to a gene: 6. CDR3 amino acids: CASSRQGERGYTF. In DNA form, the CDR3 reads TGCGCCAGCAGCCGACAGGGGGAGAGAGGCTACACCTTC. Full variable domain (remainder filled in from reference TRBV5-1 and TRBJ1-2): KAGVTQTPRYLIKTRGQQVTLSCSPISGHRSVSWYQQTPGQGLQFLFEYFSETQRNKGNFPGRFSGRQFSNSRSEMNVSTLELGDSALYLCASSRQGERGYTFGSGTRLTVV.

The rearrangement joins TRBV6-5 to TRBJ1-1; perhaps TRBD1 as D (5 bases). V shed 0 bases and J shed 0 bases, with 8 bases lying between them. Germline V gives CDR1 MNHEY, CDR2 SVGAGI. The CDR3 is 15 amino acids. The CDR3 DNA is TGTGCCAGCAGTTACTCGGCAGGGATGAACACTGAAGCTTTCTTT. It specifies CASSYSAGMNTEAFF.

The chain has TRBV6-2 or TRBV6-3 and TRBJ2-1; 9 bases align to TRBD2. This CDR3 comprises 16 residues. CDR1 and CDR2 (germline): MNHEY, SVGEGT. V lost 2 bases, J lost 7 bases, and 9 bases stayed unmatched. CDR3 coding DNA: TGTGCCAGCAGTTACGGCGGTAGCGGGAGAGGAAATGAGCAGTTCTTC. Amino acid sequence: CASSYGGSGRGNEQFF.

V is TRBV19 and J is TRBJ2-5; D is perhaps TRBD2 (5 bases). The V gene's germline CDR1 is LNHDA and CDR2 SQIVND (reference sequence). The CDR3 totals 13 residues. V lost 1 base to trimming and J lost 5 bases, with 8 bases between them. CDR3 nucleotide sequence: TGTGCCAGTAGTATAGCGGGGTGGGAGACCCAGTACTTC. Protein sequence: CASSIAGWETQYF. The whole variable domain, remainder taken from reference TRBV19 and TRBJ2-5, is DGGITQSPKYLFRKEGQNVTLSCEQNLNHDAMYWYRQDPGQGLRLIYYSQIVNDFQKGDIAEGYSVSREKKESFPLTVTSAQKNPTAFYLCASSIAGWETQYFGPGTRLLVL.

The rearrangement joins TRBV5-1 to TRBJ2-2; TRBD2 aligns across 12 bases. The CDR3 length is 16 residues. Per the germline V gene, CDR1 is SGHRS and CDR2 is YFSETQ. Losses at the gene ends were 2 bases for V and 3 bases for J; bases not matched to a gene: 2. CDR3 nucleotides: TGCGCCAGCAGCTTATCTAGCGGGGGGGACACCGGGGAGCTGTTTTTT. It encodes CASSLSSGGDTGELFF.

This clone was seen a few times. The chain has TRBV29-1 and TRBJ1-1; 10 bases align to TRBD1. CDR1 is SQVTM and CDR2 is ANQGSEA in the germline V gene. Trimming at V came to 5 bases and at J to 0 bases, leaving 12 bases not matched to a gene. This CDR3 comprises 17 residues. DNA for the CDR3: TGCAGCGTTAAAGGTTGGACAGGGGGAATGATGAACACTGAAGCTTTCTTT. Translation: CSVKGWTGGMMNTEAFF.

The CDR3 coding sequence is TGCGCCAGCAGCTTGACTAGCGGACAAGAGACCCAGTACTTC. Encoded protein: CASSLTSGQETQYF. V is TRBV5-1 and J is TRBJ2-5, with TRBD2 identical over 8 bases. V was pared by 1 base and J by 2 bases, with 1 base of the junction left unmatched. Germline V lookup: CDR1 SGHRS, CDR2 YFSETQ. The CDR3 length is 14 residues.

The rearrangement joins TRBV28 to TRBJ1-1; D possibly corresponds to TRBD1 (6 bases). CDR1 and CDR2 (germline): MDHEN, SYDVKM. The CDR3 spans 13 residues. Trimming left V 3 bases short and J 2 bases short, with 7 bases between. The CDR3 reads CASSLGQNTEAFF. The CDR3 DNA is TGTGCCAGCAGTTTGGGACAAAACACTGAAGCTTTCTTT.

The V gene is TRBV27, the J gene TRBJ1-3; no reliable D call. The CDR3 has 15 residues. Trimming pared 2 bases from V and 3 bases from J, leaving 11 bases between. Germline assignment: CDR1 MNHEY and CDR2 SMNVEV (reference sequence). The CDR3 is CASSLRRVDGNTIYF. The CDR3 nucleotides read TGTGCCAGCAGTTTAAGGAGGGTGGATGGAAACACCATATATTTT.